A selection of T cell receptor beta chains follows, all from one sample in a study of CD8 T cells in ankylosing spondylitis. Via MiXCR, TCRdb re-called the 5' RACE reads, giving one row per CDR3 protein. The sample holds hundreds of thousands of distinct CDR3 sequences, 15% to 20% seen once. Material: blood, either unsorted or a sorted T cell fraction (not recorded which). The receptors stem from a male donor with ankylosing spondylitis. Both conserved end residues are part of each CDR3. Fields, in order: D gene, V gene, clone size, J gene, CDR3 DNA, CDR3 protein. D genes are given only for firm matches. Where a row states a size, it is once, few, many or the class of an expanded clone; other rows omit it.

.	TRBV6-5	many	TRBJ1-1	TGTGCCAGCAGTTACGAGGGACTAAACACTGAAGCTTTCTTT	CASSYEGLNTEAFF
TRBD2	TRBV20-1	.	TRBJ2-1	TGCAGTGCTAGGGGAAGACTAGCGCCGAGCGATGAGCAGTTCTTC	CSARGRLAPSDEQFF
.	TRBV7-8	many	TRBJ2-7	TGTGCCAGCAGCTTAGAGGGTCAGACCTACGAGCAGTACTTC	CASSLEGQTYEQYF
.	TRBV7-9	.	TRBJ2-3	TGTGCCAGCAGCTTTTATATGGGAGAAGCAGATACGCAGTATTTT	CASSFYMGEADTQYF
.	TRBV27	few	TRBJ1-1	TGTGCCAGCAGTTCTACGGGGCCGAGGGGAGCTTTCTTT	CASSSTGPRGAFF
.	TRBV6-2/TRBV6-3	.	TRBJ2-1	TGTGCCAGCAGTTACTCGCCGCTAGGGCAGTTCTTC	CASSYSPLGQFF
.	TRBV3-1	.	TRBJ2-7	TGTGCCAGCAGCCAAGGGACCATTTCCTACGAGCAGTACTTC	CASSQGTISYEQYF
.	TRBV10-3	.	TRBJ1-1	TGTGCCATCAGTGAGGGGAACACTGAAGCTTTCTTT	CAISEGNTEAFF
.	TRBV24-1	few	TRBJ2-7	TGTGCCCCGAAAGGGACAACCCTTTTGGGCGAGCAGTACTTC	CAPKGTTLLGEQYF
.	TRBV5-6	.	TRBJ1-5	TGTGCCAGCAGCTTGGGAGGTACAGGGAGTTGGGCCCAGCATTTT	CASSLGGTGSWAQHF
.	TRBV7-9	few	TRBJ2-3	TGTGCCAGCAGCTTAGGCCAGAACGCAGATACGCAGTATTTT	CASSLGQNADTQYF
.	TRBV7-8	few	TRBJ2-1	TGTGCCAGCAGCTTTCGCTTGCCCAATAGTGTGTCGGGGCAATACAATGAGCAGTTCTTC	CASSFRLPNSVSGQYNEQFF
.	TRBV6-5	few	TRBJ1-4	TGTGCCAGCCGTTCGGCTGCCGAGAATGAAAAACTGTTTTTT	CASRSAAENEKLFF
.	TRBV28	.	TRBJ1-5	TGTGCCAGCAGTTTGGAGGGAATGGGCAATCAGCCCCAGCATTTT	CASSLEGMGNQPQHF
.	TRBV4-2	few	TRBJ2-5	TGTGCCAGCAGCCAGGGCCAGACCCCCCAGTACTTC	CASSQGQTPQYF
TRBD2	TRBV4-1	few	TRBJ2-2	TGCGCCAGCAGCTTCCGGACTAGCGGGGGCACCGGGGAGCTGTTTTTT	CASSFRTSGGTGELFF
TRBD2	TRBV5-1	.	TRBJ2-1	TGCGCCAGCAGCTTTGCGGGGGGGGCATTAGAGCAGTTCTTC	CASSFAGGALEQFF
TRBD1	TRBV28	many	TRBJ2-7	TGTGCCAGCAGCACAGGACAGGGGGCAACCTACGAGCAGTACTTC	CASSTGQGATYEQYF
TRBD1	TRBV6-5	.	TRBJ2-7	TGTGCCAGCATTTCGACGAGATCGGGACAGTACGAGCAGTACTTC	CASISTRSGQYEQYF
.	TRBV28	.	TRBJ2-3	TGTGCCAGCAGTTGGACGGCGGTTAGCACAGATACGCAGTATTTT	CASSWTAVSTDTQYF
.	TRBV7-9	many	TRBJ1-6	TGTGCCAGCAGCTTAGCGGACAGCAGATCGCCCCTCCACTTT	CASSLADSRSPLHF
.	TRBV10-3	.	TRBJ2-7	TGTGCCATCAGTCCCGTAACCTCCTACGAGCAGTACTTC	CAISPVTSYEQYF
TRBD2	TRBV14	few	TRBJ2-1	TGTGCCAGCAGCCCAGTTGGGGAGGGTCGGTTCTTC	CASSPVGEGRFF
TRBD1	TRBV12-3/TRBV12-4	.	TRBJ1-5	TGTGCCAGCAGTTGGGGACAGGGCCTTAATCAGCCCCAGCATTTT	CASSWGQGLNQPQHF
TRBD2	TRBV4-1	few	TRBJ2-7	TGCGCCAGCAGCCAAGATTGGACCGAACGGACTAGCGGGAGACCGGACGAGCAGTACTTC	CASSQDWTERTSGRPDEQYF
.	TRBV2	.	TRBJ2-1	TGTGCCAGCAGTGATAAGGATCGGTGGCCCTACAATGAGCAGTTCTTC	CASSDKDRWPYNEQFF
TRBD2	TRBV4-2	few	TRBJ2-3	TGTGCCAGCAGCCTCGGACTAGCGGGAGTGTATTCAGATACGCAGTATTTT	CASSLGLAGVYSDTQYF
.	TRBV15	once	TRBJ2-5	TGTGCCACCAGCAGAGACAGACAAGAGACCCAGTACTTC	CATSRDRQETQYF
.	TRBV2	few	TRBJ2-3	TGTGCCAGCAGTGAATTGGTTGCGGGGGCCACAGATACGCAGTATTTT	CASSELVAGATDTQYF
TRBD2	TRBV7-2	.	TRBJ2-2	TGTGCCAGCAGCCTGGAGGTCGGGAGGGCCGGGTCCGGGGAGCTGTTTTTT	CASSLEVGRAGSGELFF
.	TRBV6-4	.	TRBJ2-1	TGTGCCAGCAGTGACTCGACAGCGTCCGCTTACAATGAGCAGTTCTTC	CASSDSTASAYNEQFF
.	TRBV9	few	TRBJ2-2	TGTGCCAGCCCAATGGAAGGCGCGAACACCGGGGAGCTGTTTTTT	CASPMEGANTGELFF
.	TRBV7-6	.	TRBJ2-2	TGTGCCAGCAGTATAGAAGCGAACACCGTAGAGCTGTTTTTT	CASSIEANTVELFF
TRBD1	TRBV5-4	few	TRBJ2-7	TGTGCCAGCAGCTTGGGGGACAGGACCTACGAGCAGTACTTC	CASSLGDRTYEQYF
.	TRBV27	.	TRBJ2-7	TGTGCCAGCAGAGGGTACATCTCCCTGGGCGAGCAGTACTTC	CASRGYISLGEQYF
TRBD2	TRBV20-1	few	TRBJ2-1	TGCAGTGCTAGAGCCCTAGCGGGAGTTTCCTACAATGAGCAGTTCTTC	CSARALAGVSYNEQFF
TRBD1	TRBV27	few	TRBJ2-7	TGTGCCAGCAGTTTCGGGACAGTTCCCACCTACGAGCAGTACTTC	CASSFGTVPTYEQYF
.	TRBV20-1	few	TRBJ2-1	TGCAGTGCTAGAGTGGAAGGAGGGGGGCCCTCCTACAATGAGCAGTTCTTC	CSARVEGGGPSYNEQFF
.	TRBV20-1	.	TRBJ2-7	TGCAGTGCCAGGAGGGACGACGGGGCCTACGAGCAGTACTTC	CSARRDDGAYEQYF
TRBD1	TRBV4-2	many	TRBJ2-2	TGTGCCAGCAGCCAGATTGGACAGGGGGATGACACCGGGGAGCTGTTTTTT	CASSQIGQGDDTGELFF
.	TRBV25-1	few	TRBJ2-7	TGTGCCAGCAGGTCACTGGGGGCGTATCCCGATAACGAGCAGTACTTC	CASRSLGAYPDNEQYF
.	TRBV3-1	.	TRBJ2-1	TGTGCCAGCAGCCAAGATCCGGGGGTATCCTACAATGAGCAGTTCTTC	CASSQDPGVSYNEQFF
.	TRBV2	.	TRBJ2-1	TGTGCCAGCAGTGACCGTAGCGGCGCTACCTACAATGAGCAGTTCTTC	CASSDRSGATYNEQFF
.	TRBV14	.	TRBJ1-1	TGTGCCAGCAGCCAAGGGGGGGCCCCTGAAGCTTTCTTT	CASSQGGAPEAFF
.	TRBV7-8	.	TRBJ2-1	TGTGCCAGCAGCTTAGTAGGTGACTCCTACAATGAGCAGTTCTTC	CASSLVGDSYNEQFF
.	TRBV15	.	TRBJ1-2	TGTGCCACCAGCAGAGAGGGCAGGGTAGGAGGTGGCTACACCTTC	CATSREGRVGGGYTF
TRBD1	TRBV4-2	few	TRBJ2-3	TGTGCCAGCAGCCAAGGGGACAGGGATACGCAGTATTTT	CASSQGDRDTQYF
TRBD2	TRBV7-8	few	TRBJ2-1	TGTGCCAGCAGCTTCCAGCTAGCGGGACTTCGGGTGCAGTTCTTC	CASSFQLAGLRVQFF
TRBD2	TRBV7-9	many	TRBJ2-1	TGTGCCAGCAGCGCGGCCGAGGGAGGGTCCTACAATGAGCAGTTCTTC	CASSAAEGGSYNEQFF
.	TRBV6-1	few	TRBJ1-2	TGTGCCAGCAGTGAAGTTCAGGTCAGCTGGGACTATGGCTACACCTTC	CASSEVQVSWDYGYTF
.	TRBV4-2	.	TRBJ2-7	TGTGCCAGCAGCTTGGAGGTCTTAGCGCGCGAGCAGTACTTC	CASSLEVLAREQYF
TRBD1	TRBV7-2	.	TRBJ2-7	TGTGCCAGCAGCCCCACAGGGGGTGGCATCTACGAGCAGTACTTC	CASSPTGGGIYEQYF
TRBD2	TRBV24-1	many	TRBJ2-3	TGTGCCACCAGTGATTCTTGGCGGGAGGTAGATACGCAGTATTTT	CATSDSWREVDTQYF
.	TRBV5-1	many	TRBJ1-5	TGCGCCAGCAGGGGCGTAAACGGCAATCAGCCCCAGCATTTT	CASRGVNGNQPQHF
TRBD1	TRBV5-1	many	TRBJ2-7	TGCGCCAGCAGCCCCTGGACAGGAAGTCTCTACGAGCAGTACTTC	CASSPWTGSLYEQYF